This T cell receptor (beta chain) is drawn from a study of control samples from healthy donors and cancer patients. Assay used: immunoSEQ multiplex PCR; TCRdb lists only in-frame clones, some missing. The table lists some 150,000 clones, 90% to 95% of them singletons. The CDR3 has 15 residues. Trimming cost V 7 bases and J 4 bases; bases outside gene matches: 12. The germline V gene encodes CDR1 LNHDA and CDR2 SQIVND (reference sequence). The chain carries TRBV19 and TRBJ2-5, with 7 bases that match TRBD1. Sequencing was carried out using PBMCs. The sequence was collected from a man aged 60-69 years with colorectal cancer. The CDR3 loop is CASKPQSGQRETQYF. The CDR3 DNA is TGTGCCAGTAAGCCTCAATCGGGACAGCGAGAGACCCAGTACTTC. Full variable domain (missing parts from reference TRBV19 and TRBJ2-5): DGGITQSPKYLFRKEGQNVTLSCEQNLNHDAMYWYRQDPGQGLRLIYYSQIVNDFQKGDIAEGYSVSREKKESFPLTVTSAQKNPTAFYLCASKPQSGQRETQYFGPGTRLLVL.